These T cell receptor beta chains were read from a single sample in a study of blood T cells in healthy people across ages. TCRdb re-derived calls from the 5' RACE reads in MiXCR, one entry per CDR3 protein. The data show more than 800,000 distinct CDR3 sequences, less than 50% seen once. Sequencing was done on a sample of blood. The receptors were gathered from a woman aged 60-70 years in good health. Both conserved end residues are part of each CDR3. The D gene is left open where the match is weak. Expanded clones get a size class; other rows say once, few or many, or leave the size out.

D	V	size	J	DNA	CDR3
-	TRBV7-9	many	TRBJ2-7	TGTGCCAGCAGCTTACTAGAGGCGACCTACGAGCAGTACTTC	CASSLLEATYEQYF
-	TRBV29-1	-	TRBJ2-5	TGCAGTGCTGCTTGGGGAAAAGAGACCCAGTACTTC	CSAAWGKETQYF
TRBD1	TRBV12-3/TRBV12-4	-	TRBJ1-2	TGTGCCAGCAGTCCGGGACAGCCCGGCTACACCTTC	CASSPGQPGYTF
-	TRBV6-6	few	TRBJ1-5	TGTGCCAGCAGTTACGGGGGAAGCAATCAGCCCCAGCATTTT	CASSYGGSNQPQHF
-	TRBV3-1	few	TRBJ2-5	TGTGCCAGCAGCCACCGAGAGGAGACCCAGTACTTC	CASSHREETQYF
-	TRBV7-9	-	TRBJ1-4	TGTGCCAGCACCATCCCGACGGGGCAGCTGGGTGAAAAACTGTTTTTT	CASTIPTGQLGEKLFF
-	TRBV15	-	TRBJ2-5	TGTGCCACTAGCAGAGTCCGGGGTACCCAAGAGACCCAGTACTTC	CATSRVRGTQETQYF
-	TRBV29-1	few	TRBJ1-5	TGCAGCGCCTGGGGTGGGGGCGTCAATCAGCCCCAGCATTTT	CSAWGGGVNQPQHF
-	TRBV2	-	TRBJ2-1	TGTGCCAGCAGTGATAGCTCCAAGATGAAGTTCTTC	CASSDSSKMKFF
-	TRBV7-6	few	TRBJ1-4	TGTGCCAGCAGCCCCTTGCGGGGGGGTCTAAATGAAAAACTGTTTTTT	CASSPLRGGLNEKLFF
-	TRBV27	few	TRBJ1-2	TGTGCCAGCAGTTTCTTCCCAGAAGCTAACTATGGCTACACCTTC	CASSFFPEANYGYTF
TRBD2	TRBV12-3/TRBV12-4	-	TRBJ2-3	TGTGCCAGCAGTGCGGGAGTACTAGGAGATACGCAGTATTTT	CASSAGVLGDTQYF
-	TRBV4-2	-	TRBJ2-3	TGTACCAGCAGCCAAGATAAGCCCCCTAGCACAGATACGCAGTATTTT	CTSSQDKPPSTDTQYF
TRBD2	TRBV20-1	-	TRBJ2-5	TGCAGTGCTAGAGATTTGAACGGGAGGGCCTGGGAGACCCAGTACTTC	CSARDLNGRAWETQYF
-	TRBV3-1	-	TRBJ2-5	TGTGCCAGCAGCCAAGAAGCAGGGCTCCTAGGGGAGACCCAGTACTTC	CASSQEAGLLGETQYF
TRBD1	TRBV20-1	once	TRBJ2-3	TGCAGTGCTAGAGACCCCGGGACAGGACCAGATACGCAGTATTTT	CSARDPGTGPDTQYF
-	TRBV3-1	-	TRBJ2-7	TGTGCCAGCAGTAAATCCATTGCATTACTGGATTACGAGCAGTACTTC	CASSKSIALLDYEQYF
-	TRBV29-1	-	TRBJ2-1	TGCAGCGTTGGTGGCAAGTTCTACGAGCAGTTCTTC	CSVGGKFYEQFF
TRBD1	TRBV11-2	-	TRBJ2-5	TGTGCCAGCAGCTTCAGGGGGTCTGAGCAAGAGACCCAGTACTTC	CASSFRGSEQETQYF
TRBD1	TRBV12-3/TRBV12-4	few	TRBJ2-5	TGTGCCAGCAGGGGACAGGGCCCCCAAGAGACCCAGTACTTC	CASRGQGPQETQYF
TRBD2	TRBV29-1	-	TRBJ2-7	TGCAGCGTGGTATCCGGGACTAGCGGGGCCACCTACGAGCAGTACTTC	CSVVSGTSGATYEQYF
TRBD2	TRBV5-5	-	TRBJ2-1	TGTGCCAGCAGCTTTATACTAGCGGGAGGGCCCTACAATGAGCAGTTCTTC	CASSFILAGGPYNEQFF
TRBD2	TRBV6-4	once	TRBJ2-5	TGTGCCAGCAGTGCCCAGGGAGGGGCACGGGAGACCCAGTACTTC	CASSAQGGARETQYF
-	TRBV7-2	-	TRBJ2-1	TGTGCCAGCAGCTTAGCGCCGGCGGGGTACAATGAGCAGTTCTTC	CASSLAPAGYNEQFF
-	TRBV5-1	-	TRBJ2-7	TGCGCCAGCAGCCTGGAGTCTCCCTACGAGCAGTACTTC	CASSLESPYEQYF
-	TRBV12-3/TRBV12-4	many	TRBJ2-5	TGTGCCAGCAGTTTTGCCGTCCAGGAGACCCAGTACTTC	CASSFAVQETQYF
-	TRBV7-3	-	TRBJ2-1	TGTGCCAGCAGCTGGGGAGGGGGGTGGGAGCAGTTCTTC	CASSWGGGWEQFF
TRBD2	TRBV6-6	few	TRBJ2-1	TGTGCCAGCATTTGGGGCGGGGGCTCCTACAATGAGCAGTTCTTC	CASIWGGGSYNEQFF
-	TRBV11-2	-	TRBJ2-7	TGTGCCAGCATCCTCACCGGGACAGCGGGCTCCTACGAGCAGTACTTC	CASILTGTAGSYEQYF
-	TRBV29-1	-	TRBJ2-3	TGCAGCGTGCATGTCACAGATACGCAGTATTTT	CSVHVTDTQYF
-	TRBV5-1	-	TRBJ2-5	TGCGCCAGCAGCTTCCGGGGCGGCCTCCAAGAGACCCAGTACTTC	CASSFRGGLQETQYF
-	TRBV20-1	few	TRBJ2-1	TGCGCGGAGGGGACCTACAATGAGCAGTTCTTC	CAEGTYNEQFF
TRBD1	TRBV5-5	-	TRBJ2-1	TGTGCCAGCAGCTTGGGACAGGGCCCTTACAATGAGCAGTCCTTC	CASSLGQGPYNEQSF
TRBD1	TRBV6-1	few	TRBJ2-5	TGTGCCAGCAGTATGACAGGGGGGATAGGTGAGACCCAGTACTTC	CASSMTGGIGETQYF
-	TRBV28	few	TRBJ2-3	TGTGCCAGCAGTTTGCGGTATTTT	CASSLRYF
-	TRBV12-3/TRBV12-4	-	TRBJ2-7	TGTGCCAGCAGTTTAATCGACAGGAGCTCCTCCTACGAGCAGTACTTC	CASSLIDRSSSYEQYF